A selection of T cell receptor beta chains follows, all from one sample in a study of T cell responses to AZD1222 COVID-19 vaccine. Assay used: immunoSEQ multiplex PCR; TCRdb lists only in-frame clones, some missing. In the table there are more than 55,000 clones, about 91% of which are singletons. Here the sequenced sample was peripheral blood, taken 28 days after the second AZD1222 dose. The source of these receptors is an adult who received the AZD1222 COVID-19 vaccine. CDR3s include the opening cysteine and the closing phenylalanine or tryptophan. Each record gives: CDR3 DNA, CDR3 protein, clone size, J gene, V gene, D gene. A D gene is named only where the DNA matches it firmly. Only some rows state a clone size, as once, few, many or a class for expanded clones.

cdr3_nt: TGCGCCAGCAGCTTGGACGGTGTAGCGGGGGGTGGAGAGACCCAGTACTTC; cdr3_aa: CASSLDGVAGGGETQYF; clone_size: .; j_call: TRBJ2-5; v_call: TRBV5-1; d_call: TRBD2
cdr3_nt: TGTGCCAGCAGCCGGGGACTAGCGGGAGGGTTACGCGAGCAGTACTTC; cdr3_aa: CASSRGLAGGLREQYF; clone_size: once; j_call: TRBJ2-7; v_call: TRBV11-2; d_call: TRBD2
cdr3_nt: TGTGCCAGCAGTGAATCTCAGGGAATTAAGGACACTGAAGCTTTCTTT; cdr3_aa: CASSESQGIKDTEAFF; clone_size: .; j_call: TRBJ1-1; v_call: TRBV2; d_call: .
cdr3_nt: TGCGCCAGCAACGATGTGACAGGCAACTATGGCTACACCTTC; cdr3_aa: CASNDVTGNYGYTF; clone_size: .; j_call: TRBJ1-2; v_call: TRBV5-1; d_call: .
cdr3_nt: TGTGCCTACGGGACAGTTAATTCACCCCTCCACTTT; cdr3_aa: CAYGTVNSPLHF; clone_size: .; j_call: TRBJ1-6; v_call: TRBV30; d_call: TRBD1
cdr3_nt: TGTGCCAGCAGCCCTCTGCCCGAAGCTTTCTTT; cdr3_aa: CASSPLPEAFF; clone_size: .; j_call: TRBJ1-1; v_call: TRBV2; d_call: .
cdr3_nt: TGTGCCAGCACAGGGGTGAACACTGAAGCTTTCTTT; cdr3_aa: CASTGVNTEAFF; clone_size: .; j_call: TRBJ1-1; v_call: TRBV7-9; d_call: .
cdr3_nt: TGCGCCAGCAGCTTGACAGGGGGCAGGGGCAATCAGCCCCAGCATTTT; cdr3_aa: CASSLTGGRGNQPQHF; clone_size: .; j_call: TRBJ1-5; v_call: TRBV5-1; d_call: TRBD1
cdr3_nt: TGTGCCAGTCAGGGGAAGGGACAGTATAGCAATCAGCCCCAGCATTTT; cdr3_aa: CASQGKGQYSNQPQHF; clone_size: .; j_call: TRBJ1-5; v_call: TRBV19; d_call: TRBD1
cdr3_nt: TGTGCCAGCAGTTTGGAGACCACAGGGTACGATGAGCAGTTCTTC; cdr3_aa: CASSLETTGYDEQFF; clone_size: .; j_call: TRBJ2-1; v_call: TRBV5-4; d_call: .
cdr3_nt: TGCACCACAGGACAGGTCCCCTACGAGCAGTACTTC; cdr3_aa: CTTGQVPYEQYF; clone_size: .; j_call: TRBJ2-7; v_call: TRBV1; d_call: .
cdr3_nt: TGTGCCAGCTCACTCGACAGGTTGGTTGGCTATCGTGATGAAAAACTGTTTTTT; cdr3_aa: CASSLDRLVGYRDEKLFF; clone_size: .; j_call: TRBJ1-4; v_call: TRBV18; d_call: .
cdr3_nt: TGCAGCGTTGATGGGGGGAGAGACACCGGGGAGCTGTTTTTT; cdr3_aa: CSVDGGRDTGELFF; clone_size: .; j_call: TRBJ2-2; v_call: TRBV29-1; d_call: .
cdr3_nt: TGTGCCAGTAGTATAGAGGGAACAGCTAACACTGAAGCTTTCTTT; cdr3_aa: CASSIEGTANTEAFF; clone_size: .; j_call: TRBJ1-1; v_call: TRBV19; d_call: .
cdr3_nt: TGTGCCAGCAGTTTATCACTTTTACCCGGTGGGGGCAACACCATATATTTT; cdr3_aa: CASSLSLLPGGGNTIYF; clone_size: .; j_call: TRBJ1-3; v_call: TRBV28; d_call: .
cdr3_nt: TGTGCCAGCAGTGACACAGGGCCCTTGTACTTC; cdr3_aa: CASSDTGPLYF; clone_size: .; j_call: TRBJ2-7; v_call: TRBV6-1; d_call: .
cdr3_nt: TGCGCCAGCAGCTTCTACGGAGGGGTGGGCACCGGGGAGCTGTTTTTT; cdr3_aa: CASSFYGGVGTGELFF; clone_size: .; j_call: TRBJ2-2; v_call: TRBV5-1; d_call: .